The text below deals with one T cell receptor (beta chain). Compared with germline, one end of the junction differs, possibly owing to a read error. The template was RNA from unsorted bulk tissue. These data belong to a study of tumor and adjacent non-tumor tissue in lung cancer. Looking at the study overall: The cohort had around twelve adenocarcinoma, a couple of squamous cell and 1 small cell patients.

The library came from three nested PCR rounds adapted from ARM-PCR protocols. Each CDR3 protein gets one entry after TCRdb re-called the multiplex PCR reads with MiXCR. This table holds some 84,000 distinct CDR3 sequences, around three fifths found once. Germline CDR1 is SQVTM and CDR2 is ANQGSEA. The CDR3 totals 14 residues. Sequencing was carried out using lung tumor tissue. This receptor was obtained from a man between 65 and 85 years old with non-small cell lung cancer. The chain is built from TRBV29-1 and TRBJ2-2; D possibly matches TRBD1 or TRBD2 (5 bases each). CDR3 nucleotides: TGCAGCGTTGGCCACATGGGGCTGTCCGGGGAACTGTTTTTT. Translation: CSVGHMGLSGELFF.